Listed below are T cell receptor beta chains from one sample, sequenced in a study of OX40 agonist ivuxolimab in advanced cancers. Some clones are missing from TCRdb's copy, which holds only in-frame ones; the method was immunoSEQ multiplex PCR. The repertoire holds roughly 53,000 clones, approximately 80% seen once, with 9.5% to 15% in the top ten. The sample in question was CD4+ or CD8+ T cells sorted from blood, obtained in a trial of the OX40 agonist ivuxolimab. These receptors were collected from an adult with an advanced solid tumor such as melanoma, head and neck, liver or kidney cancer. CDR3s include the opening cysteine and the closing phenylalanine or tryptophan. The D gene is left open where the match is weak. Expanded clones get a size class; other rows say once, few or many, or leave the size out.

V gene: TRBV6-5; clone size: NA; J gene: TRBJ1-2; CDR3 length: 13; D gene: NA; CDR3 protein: CASSYKGVYGYTF; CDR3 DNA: TGTGCCAGCAGTTACAAGGGTGTTTATGGCTACACCTTC
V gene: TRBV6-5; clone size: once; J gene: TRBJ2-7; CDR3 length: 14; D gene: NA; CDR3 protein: CASSYSRTAYEQYF; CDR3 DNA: TGTGCCAGCAGTTACTCCCGGACAGCTTACGAGCAGTACTTC
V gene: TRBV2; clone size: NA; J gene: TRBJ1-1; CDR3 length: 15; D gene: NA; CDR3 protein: CASKIDGIQEAEAFF; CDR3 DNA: TGTGCCAGCAAGATTGACGGCATCCAGGAGGCTGAAGCTTTCTTT
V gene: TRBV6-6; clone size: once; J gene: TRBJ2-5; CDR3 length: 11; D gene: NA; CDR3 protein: CASTNGETQYF; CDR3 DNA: TGTGCCAGCACCAACGGGGAGACCCAGTACTTC
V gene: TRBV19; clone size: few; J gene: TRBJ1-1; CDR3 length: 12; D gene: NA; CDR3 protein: CASTRGDTEAFF; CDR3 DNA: TGTGCCAGTACCCGGGGGGACACTGAAGCTTTCTTT
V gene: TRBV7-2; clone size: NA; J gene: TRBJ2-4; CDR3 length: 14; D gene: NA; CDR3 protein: CASSPGPTKNIQYF; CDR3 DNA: TGTGCCAGCAGCCCCGGCCCCACCAAAAACATTCAGTACTTC
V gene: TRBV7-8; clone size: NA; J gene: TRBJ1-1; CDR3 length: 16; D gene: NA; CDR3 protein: CASSLDSRGRDTEAFF; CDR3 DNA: TGTGCCAGCAGCTTAGATTCTCGGGGGCGGGACACTGAAGCTTTCTTT
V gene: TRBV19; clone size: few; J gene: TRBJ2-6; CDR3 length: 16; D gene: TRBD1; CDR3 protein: CASSRTGGSGANVLTF; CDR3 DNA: TGTGCCAGTAGTAGGACAGGGGGCTCTGGGGCCAACGTCCTGACTTTC
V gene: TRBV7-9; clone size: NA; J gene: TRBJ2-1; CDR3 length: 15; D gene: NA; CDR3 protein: CASSLPESSYNEQFF; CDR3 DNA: TGTGCCAGCAGCTTACCTGAGAGCTCCTACAATGAGCAGTTCTTC
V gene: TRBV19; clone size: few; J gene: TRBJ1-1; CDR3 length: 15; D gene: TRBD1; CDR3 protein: CASSGQAAMNTEAFF; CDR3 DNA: TGTGCCAGTAGCGGACAGGCAGCGATGAACACTGAAGCTTTCTTT
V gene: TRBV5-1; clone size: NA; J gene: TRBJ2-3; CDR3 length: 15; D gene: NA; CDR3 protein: CASSSDTDSTDTQYF; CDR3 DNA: TGCGCCAGCAGCTCAGACACGGATTCCACAGATACGCAGTATTTT
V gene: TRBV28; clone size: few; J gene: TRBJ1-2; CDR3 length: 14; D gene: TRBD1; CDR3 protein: CASSFHGQGKGYTF; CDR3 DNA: TGTGCCAGCAGTTTCCACGGACAGGGGAAAGGCTACACCTTC
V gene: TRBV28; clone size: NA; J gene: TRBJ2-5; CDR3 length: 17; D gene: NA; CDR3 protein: CASSFVVGAAVQETQYF; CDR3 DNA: TGTGCCAGCAGTTTTGTGGTGGGGGCGGCTGTACAAGAGACCCAGTACTTC
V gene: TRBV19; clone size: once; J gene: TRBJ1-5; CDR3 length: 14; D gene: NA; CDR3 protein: CASGRGLGNQPQHF; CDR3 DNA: TGTGCCAGTGGGAGGGGTCTTGGCAATCAGCCCCAGCATTTT
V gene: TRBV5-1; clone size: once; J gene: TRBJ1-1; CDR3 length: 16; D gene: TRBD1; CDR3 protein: CASSLETGNSGTEAFF; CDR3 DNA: TGCGCCAGCAGCTTGGAGACAGGGAATTCAGGCACTGAAGCTTTCTTT
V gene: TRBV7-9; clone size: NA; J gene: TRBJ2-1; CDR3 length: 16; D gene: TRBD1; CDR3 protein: CASSGLTGKGHNEQFF; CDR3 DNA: TGTGCCAGCAGCGGATTGACAGGGAAGGGGCACAATGAGCAGTTCTTC
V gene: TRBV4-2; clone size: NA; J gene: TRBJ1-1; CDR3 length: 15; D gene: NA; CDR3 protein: CASSQDSGQGLEAFF; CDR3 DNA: TGTGCCAGCAGCCAAGACTCCGGTCAGGGGCTTGAAGCTTTCTTT
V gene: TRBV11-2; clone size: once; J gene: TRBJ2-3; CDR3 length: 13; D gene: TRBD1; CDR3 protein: CASTGGRTDTQYF; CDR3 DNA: TGTGCCAGTACAGGGGGCCGAACAGATACGCAGTATTTT
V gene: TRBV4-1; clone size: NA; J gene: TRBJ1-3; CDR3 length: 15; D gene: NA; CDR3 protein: CASSQDPLNGNTIYF; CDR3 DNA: TGCGCCAGCAGCCAAGATCCCTTGAATGGAAACACCATATATTTT
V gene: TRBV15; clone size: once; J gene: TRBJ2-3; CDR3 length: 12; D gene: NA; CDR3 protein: CATSRSRDTQYF; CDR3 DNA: TGTGCCACCAGCAGAAGTAGGGATACGCAGTATTTT
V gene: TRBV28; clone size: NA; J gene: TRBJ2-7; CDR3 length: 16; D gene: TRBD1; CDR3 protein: CASSSGTGVFSYEQYF; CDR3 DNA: TGTGCCAGCAGTTCAGGGACAGGAGTTTTTTCCTACGAGCAGTACTTC
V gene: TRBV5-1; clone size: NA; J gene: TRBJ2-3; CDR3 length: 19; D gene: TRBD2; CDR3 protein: CASSFTGTSGGAFPDTQYF; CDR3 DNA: TGCGCCAGCAGCTTTACCGGGACTAGCGGGGGGGCCTTCCCAGATACGCAGTATTTT
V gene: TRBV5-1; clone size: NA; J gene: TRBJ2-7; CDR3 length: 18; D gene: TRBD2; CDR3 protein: CASSLKNRTSGRAYEQYF; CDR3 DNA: TGCGCCAGCAGCTTGAAAAACCGGACTAGCGGGAGGGCCTACGAGCAGTACTTC
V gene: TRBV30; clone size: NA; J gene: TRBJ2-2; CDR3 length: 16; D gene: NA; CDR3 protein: CAWSVRGQGVNGELFF; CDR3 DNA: TGTGCCTGGAGTGTACGGGGGCAGGGGGTTAACGGGGAGCTGTTTTTT
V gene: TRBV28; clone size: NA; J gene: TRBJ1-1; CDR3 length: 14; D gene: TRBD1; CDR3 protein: CASDPRTGSTEAFF; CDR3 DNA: TGTGCCAGCGATCCGCGGACAGGGAGCACTGAAGCTTTCTTT
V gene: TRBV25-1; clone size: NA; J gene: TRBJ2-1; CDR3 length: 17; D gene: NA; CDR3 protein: CASSELFRFGFGNEQFF; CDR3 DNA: TGTGCCAGCAGTGAATTATTCCGGTTTGGGTTCGGCAATGAGCAGTTCTTC
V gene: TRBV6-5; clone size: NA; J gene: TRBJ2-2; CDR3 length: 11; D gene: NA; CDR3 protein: CATGSTGELFF; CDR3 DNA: TGCGCTACAGGGTCCACCGGGGAGCTGTTTTTT
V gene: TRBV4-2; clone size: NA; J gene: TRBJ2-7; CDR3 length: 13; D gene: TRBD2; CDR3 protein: CASSPLAGDEQYF; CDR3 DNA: TGTGCCAGCAGCCCCTTAGCGGGAGACGAGCAGTACTTC
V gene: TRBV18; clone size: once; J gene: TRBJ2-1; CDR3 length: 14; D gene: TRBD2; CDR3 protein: CASSPGLGYREQFF; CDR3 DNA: TGTGCCAGCTCACCGGGACTAGGGTACCGTGAGCAGTTCTTC
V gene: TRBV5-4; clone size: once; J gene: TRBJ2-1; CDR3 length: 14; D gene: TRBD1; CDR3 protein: CASSDLGQHNEQFF; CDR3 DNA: TGTGCCAGCAGCGACCTGGGACAGCACAATGAGCAGTTCTTC
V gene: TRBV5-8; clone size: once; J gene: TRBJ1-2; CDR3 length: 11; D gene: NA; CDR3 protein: CASSLSYGYTF; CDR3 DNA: TGTGCCAGCAGCTTGAGCTATGGCTACACCTTC
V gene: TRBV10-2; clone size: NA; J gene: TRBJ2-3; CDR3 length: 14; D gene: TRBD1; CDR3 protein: CASSRQGWTDTQYF; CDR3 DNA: TGCGCCAGCAGTAGACAGGGTTGGACAGATACGCAGTATTTT
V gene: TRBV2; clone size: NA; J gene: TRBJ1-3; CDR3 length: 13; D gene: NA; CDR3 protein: CASSAGGGNTIYF; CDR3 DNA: TGTGCCAGCAGTGCGGGCGGTGGAAACACCATATATTTT
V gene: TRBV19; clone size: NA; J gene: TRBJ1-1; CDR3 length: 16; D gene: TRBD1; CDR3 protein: CASSIFGKGASTEAFF; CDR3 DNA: TGTGCCAGTAGTATCTTCGGTAAGGGGGCGAGCACTGAAGCTTTCTTT
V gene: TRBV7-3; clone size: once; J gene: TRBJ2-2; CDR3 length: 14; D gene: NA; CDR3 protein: CASGLQGNTGELFF; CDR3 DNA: TGTGCCAGCGGGCTACAGGGTAACACCGGGGAGCTGTTTTTT
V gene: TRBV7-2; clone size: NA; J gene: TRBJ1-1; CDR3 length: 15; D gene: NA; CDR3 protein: CASSLEAQEGTEAFF; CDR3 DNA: TGTGCCAGCAGCTTAGAGGCCCAGGAGGGAACTGAAGCTTTCTTT
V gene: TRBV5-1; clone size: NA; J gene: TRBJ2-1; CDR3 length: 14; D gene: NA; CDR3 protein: CASSLAVLGNEQFF; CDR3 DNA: TGCGCCAGCAGCTTGGCTGTACTGGGCAATGAGCAGTTCTTC
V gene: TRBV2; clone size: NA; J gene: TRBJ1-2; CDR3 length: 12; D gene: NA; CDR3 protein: CASNPGLGGYTF; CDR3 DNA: TGTGCCAGCAACCCGGGATTAGGGGGCTACACCTTC
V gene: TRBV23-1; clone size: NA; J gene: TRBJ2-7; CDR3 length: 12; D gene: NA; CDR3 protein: CASSQQGYEQYF; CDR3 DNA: TGCGCCAGCAGTCAACAGGGATACGAGCAGTACTTC
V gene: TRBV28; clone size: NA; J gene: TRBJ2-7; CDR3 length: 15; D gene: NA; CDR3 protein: CASNPKRHPPYEQYF; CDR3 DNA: TGTGCCAGCAACCCCAAGCGGCATCCTCCCTACGAGCAGTACTTC
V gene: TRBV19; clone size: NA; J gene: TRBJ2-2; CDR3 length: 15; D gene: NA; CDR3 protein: CASTLQSGAPGELFF; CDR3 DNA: TGTGCCAGTACCCTCCAATCCGGGGCTCCCGGGGAGCTGTTTTTT